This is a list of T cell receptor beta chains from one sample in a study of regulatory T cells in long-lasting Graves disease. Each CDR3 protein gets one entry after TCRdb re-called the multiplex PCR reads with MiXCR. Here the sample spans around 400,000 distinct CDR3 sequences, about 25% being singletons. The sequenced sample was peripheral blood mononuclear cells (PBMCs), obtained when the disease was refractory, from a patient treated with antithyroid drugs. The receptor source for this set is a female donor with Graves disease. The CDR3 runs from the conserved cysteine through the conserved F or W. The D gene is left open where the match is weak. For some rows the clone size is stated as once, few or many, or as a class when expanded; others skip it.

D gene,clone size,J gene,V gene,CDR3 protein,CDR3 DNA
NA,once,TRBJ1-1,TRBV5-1,CASSWGGLGKMNTEAFF,TGCGCCAGCAGCTGGGGAGGGTTGGGGAAGATGAACACTGAAGCTTTCTTT
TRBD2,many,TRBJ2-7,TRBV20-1,CSARTSGLSYEQYF,TGCAGTGCAAGGACTAGCGGGCTCTCCTACGAGCAGTACTTC
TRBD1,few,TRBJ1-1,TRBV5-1,CASSSDRDHTEAFF,TGCGCCAGCAGCTCAGACAGGGATCACACTGAAGCTTTCTTT
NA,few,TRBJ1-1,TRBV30,CAWTKRSTEAFF,TGTGCCTGGACTAAAAGGTCCACTGAAGCTTTCTTT
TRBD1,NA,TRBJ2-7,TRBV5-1,CASSMLGTGGYEQYF,TGCGCCAGCAGCATGCTCGGGACAGGGGGCTACGAGCAGTACTTC
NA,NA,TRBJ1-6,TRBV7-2,CASSFGGNGNSPLHF,TGTGCCAGCAGCTTTGGGGGCAACGGTAATTCACCCCTCCACTTT
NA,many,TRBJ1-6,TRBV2,CASIGEGLSSPLHF,TGTGCCAGCATCGGCGAAGGCTTGAGTTCACCCCTCCACTTT
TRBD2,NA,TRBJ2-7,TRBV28,CASSLGLAGGYERYF,TGTGCCAGCAGCCTTGGACTAGCGGGAGGCTACGAGCGGTACTTC
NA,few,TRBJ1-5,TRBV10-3,CAISESVGGNQPQHF,TGTGCCATCAGTGAGTCCGTAGGAGGGAATCAGCCCCAGCATTTT
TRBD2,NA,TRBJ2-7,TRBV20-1,CSASSRGARDEQYF,TGCAGTGCTAGTTCGCGGGGGGCGCGGGACGAGCAGTACTTC
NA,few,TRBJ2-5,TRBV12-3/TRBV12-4,CASSLAVETQYF,TGTGCCAGCAGTTTAGCAGTAGAGACCCAGTACTTC
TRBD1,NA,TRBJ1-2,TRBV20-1,CSAMGQYSTTNYGYTF,TGCAGTGCTATGGGACAGTATAGTACTACTAACTATGGCTACACCTTC
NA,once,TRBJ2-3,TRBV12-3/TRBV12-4,CAITWQNEDAQYF,TGTGCCATCACATGGCAGAATGAAGATGCGCAGTATTTT
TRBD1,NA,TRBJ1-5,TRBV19,CASSIRRGQGAQPQHF,TGTGCCAGTAGTATAAGGCGGGGGCAGGGGGCTCAGCCCCAGCATTTT
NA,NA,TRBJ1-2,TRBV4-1,CASSRSAGNYGYTF,TGCGCCAGCAGCCGAAGTGCAGGGAACTATGGCTACACCTTC
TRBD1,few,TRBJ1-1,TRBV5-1,CASSRDSGEAFF,TGCGCCAGCAGCCGGGACAGCGGTGAAGCTTTCTTT
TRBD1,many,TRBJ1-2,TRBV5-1,CASSLEGTQGSYTF,TGCGCCAGCAGCTTGGAGGGAACACAGGGGAGCTACACCTTC
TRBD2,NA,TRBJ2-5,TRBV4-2,CASSQDGAGGRETQYF,TGTGCCAGCAGCCAAGACGGTGCGGGGGGAAGAGAGACCCAGTACTTC
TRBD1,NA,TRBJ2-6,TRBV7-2,CASSRIPGQGKPPGANVLTF,TGTGCCAGCAGCCGGATTCCTGGACAGGGCAAACCCCCTGGGGCCAACGTCCTGACTTTC
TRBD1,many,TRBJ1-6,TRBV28,CASSLGTGDSPLHF,TGTGCCAGCAGCCTTGGGACAGGAGATTCACCCCTCCACTTT
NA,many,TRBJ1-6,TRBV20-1,CSASRGTEGHSPLHF,TGCAGTGCTAGCCGGGGAACAGAAGGGCACTCACCCCTCCACTTT
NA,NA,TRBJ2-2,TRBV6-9,CASSYPNGQNTGELFF,TGTGCCAGCAGTTACCCCAACGGACAGAACACCGGGGAGCTGTTTTTT
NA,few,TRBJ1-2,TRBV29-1,CSVDDRDLRNHYGYTF,TGCAGCGTTGACGACCGGGACCTCAGAAACCATTATGGCTACACCTTC
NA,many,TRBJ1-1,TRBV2,CASIPETGGAFF,TGTGCCAGCATTCCCGAGACGGGGGGAGCTTTCTTT
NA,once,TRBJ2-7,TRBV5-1,CASSLQRRYTYEQYF,TGCGCCAGCAGCTTGCAGAGGCGATATACCTACGAGCAGTACTTC
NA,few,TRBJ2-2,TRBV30,CAWSPRRLAAGELFF,TGTGCCTGGAGTCCTCGCAGGCTTGCCGCCGGGGAGCTGTTTTTT
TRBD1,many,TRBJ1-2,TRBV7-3,CASSPNRGLYGYTF,TGTGCCAGCAGCCCGAACAGGGGTCTCTATGGCTACACCTTC
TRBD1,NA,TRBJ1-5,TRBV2,CASSSGTGGYNQPQHF,TGTGCCAGCAGCTCCGGGACAGGGGGTTACAATCAGCCCCAGCATTTT
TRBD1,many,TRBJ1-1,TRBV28,CASSTGTGRNTEAFF,TGTGCCAGCAGCACAGGGACAGGGAGGAATACTGAAGCTTTCTTT
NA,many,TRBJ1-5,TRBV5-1,CASSLAGVGNQPQHF,TGCGCCAGCAGCCTGGCAGGGGTCGGTAATCAGCCCCAGCATTTT
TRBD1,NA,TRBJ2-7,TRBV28,CASSWRLPGQGAYYEQYF,TGTGCCAGCAGCTGGAGACTCCCGGGACAGGGGGCCTACTACGAGCAGTACTTC
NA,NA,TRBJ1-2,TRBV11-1,CASSHPSLLNGYTF,TGTGCCAGCAGCCACCCGAGCCTCCTCAATGGCTACACCTTC
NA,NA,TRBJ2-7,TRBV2,CASTFGAREQYF,TGTGCCAGCACCTTTGGGGCGCGGGAGCAGTACTTC
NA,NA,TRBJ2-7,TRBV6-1,CASSRGSGGGTYEQYF,TGTGCCAGCAGCCGCGGTTCAGGGGGGGGAACCTACGAGCAGTACTTC
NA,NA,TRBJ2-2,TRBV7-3,CASSLNSSPRTGELFF,TGTGCCAGCAGCTTAAACTCTAGCCCTAGGACCGGGGAGCTGTTTTTT